This T cell receptor (beta chain) was sequenced in a study of a mutant IDH1 vaccine in newly diagnosed glioma. Study background: Patients got their first vaccination 4-6 weeks after radiotherapy alone, or with temozolomide cycles. Treated patients showed a male proportion of roughly 62%, a female proportion of around 40%, and a mean age of around 40 years.

Concerning this clone: Its antigen is still unknown.

Time point noted: week 11, during vaccination. Vaccination comprised doses that each held 300 ug of mutant IDH1 20-mer peptide, plus topical imiquimod. Diagnosis in the donors showed new WHO grade 3 or 4 astrocytomas that were IDH1-mutant and ATRX-lost. V was pared by 8 bases and J by 0 bases, with 14 bases between. Germline CDR1 reads MNHEY; CDR2 reads SMNVEV (reference sequence). The CDR3 totals 15 residues. Measured with immunoSEQ multiplex PCR; TCRdb has only the in-frame clones, and not every one. The sample carries under 150,000 clones, just under 80% recorded once. The sample consisted of PBMCs, taken from a glioma patient whose treatment included an IDH1 peptide vaccine. The TCR comes from a man in his forties with glioma. V gene TRBV27 combines with J gene TRBJ2-4, with D tentatively TRBD1 or TRBD2 (5 bases each). The CDR3 loop reads CASSPMGTAKNIQYF. CDR3 nucleotides: TGTGCCAGCTCGCCGATGGGGACAGCCAAAAACATTCAGTACTTC.